These T cell receptor beta chains were read from a single sample in a study of shared clonotypes between healthy human individuals. Assay: immunoSEQ multiplex PCR; the TCRdb copy retains only in-frame clones and omits some. The sample carries around 980,000 clones, around three quarters recorded once. Sequenced input: memory CD4+ T cells from PBMCs. The receptors here all came from a man between 18 and 35 years old in good health. Some clones in this sample may be carry-over from other donors' samples. The CDR3 runs from the conserved cysteine through the conserved F or W. The D gene is left open where the match is weak. Not all rows give a size; the values are once, few, many and, for expanded clones, a class.

v_call	j_call	clone_size	d_call	cdr3_nt	cdr3_aa
TRBV19	TRBJ1-1	NA	NA	TGTGCCAGTAGTATCGGGAGTCGCGTTGAAGCTTTCTTT	CASSIGSRVEAFF
TRBV19	TRBJ1-3	NA	NA	TGTGCCAGTAGCCCCCTGGGGACCTCTGGAAACACCATATATTTT	CASSPLGTSGNTIYF
TRBV5-6	TRBJ2-1	many	NA	TGTGCCAGCAGCTTGTTCGTAAGCTCCTACAATGAGCAGTTCTTC	CASSLFVSSYNEQFF
TRBV28	TRBJ2-4	once	TRBD2	TGTGCCAGCAGTACCCGACTAGCGGGAGCCAAAAACATTCAGTACTTC	CASSTRLAGAKNIQYF
TRBV5-1	TRBJ2-3	few	NA	TGCGCCAGCAGCTTGGAACAGGGAGGCACGCAGTATTTT	CASSLEQGGTQYF
TRBV5-1	TRBJ2-5	once	TRBD2	TGCGCCAGCAGCTTTAGCGGGATGAACGGAGAGACCCAGTACTTC	CASSFSGMNGETQYF
TRBV27	TRBJ2-7	NA	TRBD1	TGTGCCAGCAGTTTATTAACGCCGACAGGGGGACCCTACGAGCAGTACTTC	CASSLLTPTGGPYEQYF
TRBV7-3	TRBJ2-1	NA	NA	TGTGCCAGCAGCTTAAGGGGGGGACAGGATTACAATGAGCAGTTCTTC	CASSLRGGQDYNEQFF
TRBV2	TRBJ1-1	few	NA	TGTGCCAGTGGGTGGCACACTGAAGCTTTCTTT	CASGWHTEAFF
TRBV2	TRBJ1-2	NA	NA	TGTGCCAGCAGTGAAGCGCTTGGTAATCTGTCTGGCTACACCTTC	CASSEALGNLSGYTF
TRBV4-1	TRBJ2-5	NA	NA	TGCGCCAGCAGCCAAGATCGTCCTGAGACCCAGTACTTC	CASSQDRPETQYF
TRBV7-9	TRBJ2-3	NA	NA	TGTGCCAGCAGCCCAACCGGGACACCAAGCACAGATACGCAGTATTTT	CASSPTGTPSTDTQYF
TRBV5-1	TRBJ2-2	NA	TRBD1	TGCGCCAGCAGCTTGGAACCAACAGGGGCCGGGGAGCTGTTTTTT	CASSLEPTGAGELFF
TRBV2	TRBJ2-2	NA	NA	TGTGCCAGCAGGGAGAGGGTAGTCGTCGGGGAGCTGTTTTTT	CASRERVVVGELFF
TRBV7-2	TRBJ2-5	NA	TRBD2	TGTGCCAGCAGCTTAGGACTAGCTGAGACCCAGTACTTC	CASSLGLAETQYF